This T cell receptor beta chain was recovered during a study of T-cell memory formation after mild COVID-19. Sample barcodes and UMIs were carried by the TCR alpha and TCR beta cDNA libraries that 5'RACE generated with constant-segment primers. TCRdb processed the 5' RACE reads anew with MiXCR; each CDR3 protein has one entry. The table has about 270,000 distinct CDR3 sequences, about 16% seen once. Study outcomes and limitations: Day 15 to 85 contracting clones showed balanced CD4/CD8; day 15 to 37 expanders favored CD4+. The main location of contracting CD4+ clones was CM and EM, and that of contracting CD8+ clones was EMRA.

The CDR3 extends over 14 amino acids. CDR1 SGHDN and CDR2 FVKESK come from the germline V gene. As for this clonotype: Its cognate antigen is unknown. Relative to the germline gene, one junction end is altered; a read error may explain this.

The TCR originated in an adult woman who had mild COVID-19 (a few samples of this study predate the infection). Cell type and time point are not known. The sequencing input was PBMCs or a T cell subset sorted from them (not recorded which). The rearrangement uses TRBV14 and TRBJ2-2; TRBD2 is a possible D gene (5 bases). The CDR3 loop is CASSRRAHAGELIF. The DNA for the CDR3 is TGTGCCAGCAGCCGAAGAGCCCATGCCGGGGAGCTGATTTTT.